Listed below are T cell receptor beta chains from one sample, sequenced in a study of T-cell reconstitution after alpha-beta-depleted transplantation in children. MiXCR, applied by TCRdb to the PCR reads, yields one record per CDR3 protein. The sample holds about 500,000 distinct CDR3 sequences, approximately 10% seen once. The sample consisted of PBMCs, mostly from graft donor cells, taken 180 days after TCRalphabeta/CD19-depleted stem cell transplant. These receptors all stem from a female patient between 2 and 15 years old who had a stem cell transplant for aplastic anemia, so the T cells may come from the graft donor. The CDR3 runs from the conserved cysteine through the conserved F or W. A D gene is named only where the DNA matches it firmly. Clone size is given for some rows only: seen once, a few or many times, or a class if the clone is expanded.

.,15,TRBV6-2/TRBV6-3,TRBJ2-5,.,TGTGCCAGCGGACCGGCGGAGCCGTTTCAAGAGACCCAGTACTTC,CASGPAEPFQETQYF
TRBD1,15,TRBV28,TRBJ2-5,.,TGTGCCAGCAGTTTATGGGACAGGGGGGGGGAGACCCAGTACTTC,CASSLWDRGGETQYF
.,19,TRBV25-1,TRBJ1-4,.,TGTGCCAGCAGTGAATACTGGTTGGTTGGGTATGCAACTAATGAAAAACTGTTTTTT,CASSEYWLVGYATNEKLFF
.,13,TRBV7-9,TRBJ1-3,few,TGTGCCAGCAGCCCGGGCCCGAGTGACACCATATATTTT,CASSPGPSDTIYF
TRBD2,13,TRBV29-1,TRBJ2-7,many,TGCAGCGTTCGGCCTAGCGGGAGCTACGAGCAGTACTTC,CSVRPSGSYEQYF
TRBD1,15,TRBV20-1,TRBJ1-4,.,TGCAGTGCTAGAATTTATGGACAGGTTAATGAAAAACTGTTTTTT,CSARIYGQVNEKLFF
TRBD2,14,TRBV29-1,TRBJ2-1,many,TGCAGCGTTGAAGGACTAGCGGTCGACAATGAGCAGTTCTTC,CSVEGLAVDNEQFF
.,19,TRBV6-2/TRBV6-3,TRBJ2-3,.,TGTGCCAGCAGTTACTCTACTATGAATACGGGGTACTACACAGATACGCAGTATTTT,CASSYSTMNTGYYTDTQYF
.,15,TRBV6-5,TRBJ2-7,.,TGTGCCAGCAGTTACTCGCGGGGACAGACCTACGAGCAGTACTTC,CASSYSRGQTYEQYF
TRBD1,15,TRBV7-2,TRBJ2-7,.,TGTGCCAGCAGCTTTCCGGGACAGAGGGCCTACGAGCAGTACTTC,CASSFPGQRAYEQYF
.,15,TRBV11-2,TRBJ2-1,.,TGTGCCAGCGCTGCGGGGCGGGGAGCCTACAATGAGCAGTTCTTC,CASAAGRGAYNEQFF
.,15,TRBV5-1,TRBJ2-1,many,TGCGCCAGCAGGAGAACCGGGATTTACTACAATGAGCAGTTCTTC,CASRRTGIYYNEQFF
TRBD1,20,TRBV27,TRBJ1-5,few,TGTGCCAGCAGTTCAGGACAGGGGTTCCAACTGTATGGGGGCAATCAGCCCCAGCATTTT,CASSSGQGFQLYGGNQPQHF
TRBD1,15,TRBV11-2,TRBJ1-2,.,TGTGCCAGCAGCTGGGACAGGGGGCGCGTCTATGGCTACACCTTC,CASSWDRGRVYGYTF
.,13,TRBV20-1,TRBJ2-1,.,TGCAGTGCTAGGATATCCAGGGTGACTGAGCAGTTCTTC,CSARISRVTEQFF
.,17,TRBV28,TRBJ1-5,.,TGTGCCAGCAGTTTCGGTCGGGGCAGACGGGTCGGGCAGCCCCAGCATTTT,CASSFGRGRRVGQPQHF
TRBD2,16,TRBV28,TRBJ2-7,.,TGTGCCAGCAGTTCCGCCAGACTAGCGGGAGGGCGCGAGCAGTACTTC,CASSSARLAGGREQYF
.,15,TRBV20-1,TRBJ2-1,many,TGCAGTGCTAGAGATAGGCAGGGCTACTACAATGAGCAGTTCTTC,CSARDRQGYYNEQFF
.,13,TRBV14,TRBJ1-1,.,TGTGCCAGCAGCCAGAGGACGTTGGCGAGAGCTTTCTTT,CASSQRTLARAFF
.,11,TRBV20-1,TRBJ2-1,few,TGCAGTGCCCCAGTCGTGAATGAGCAGTTCTTC,CSAPVVNEQFF
TRBD1,16,TRBV7-2,TRBJ1-4,.,TGTGCCAGCAGCTTAGTGGCGACAGGGAAGGGTGAAAAACTGTTTTTT,CASSLVATGKGEKLFF
.,14,TRBV7-9,TRBJ1-5,many,TGTGCCAGCAGCTTAGGGGCGGCATATCAGCCCCAGCATTTT,CASSLGAAYQPQHF
.,12,TRBV20-1,TRBJ2-3,.,TGCAGTGGGGCGGGAAACACAGATACGCAGTATTTT,CSGAGNTDTQYF
TRBD2,19,TRBV4-3,TRBJ2-3,.,TGCGCCAGCAGCCAAGAATGGCCGACTAGCGGGAGGCCCAAAGATACGCAGTATTTT,CASSQEWPTSGRPKDTQYF
TRBD1,14,TRBV12-3/TRBV12-4,TRBJ1-2,many,TGTGCCAGCAGTGGACAGGGGGTCGGCTATGGCTACACCTTC,CASSGQGVGYGYTF
TRBD1,16,TRBV7-2,TRBJ2-5,.,TGTGCCAGCAGCTCGCGGGACAGGGGTTTTCAAGAGACCCAGTACTTC,CASSSRDRGFQETQYF
.,15,TRBV6-2/TRBV6-3,TRBJ1-3,.,TGTGCCAGCAGTTATCTTCGCATCTCTGGAAACACCATATATTTT,CASSYLRISGNTIYF
TRBD1,15,TRBV5-1,TRBJ2-2,.,TGCGCCAGCAGCCCCGGGACAGGACCCACCGGGGAGCTGTTTTTT,CASSPGTGPTGELFF
TRBD1,17,TRBV25-1,TRBJ1-2,.,TGTGCCAGCAGTGACTCTCCCGGGACAGGGGTCGGCTATGGCTACACCTTC,CASSDSPGTGVGYGYTF
.,13,TRBV6-2/TRBV6-3,TRBJ1-1,few,TGTGCCAGCAGGGAACAGGGAAACACTGAAGCTTTCTTT,CASREQGNTEAFF
.,16,TRBV27,TRBJ2-6,.,TGTGCCAGCAGTCACGACCGGAGCTCTGGGGCCAACGTCCTGACTTTC,CASSHDRSSGANVLTF